This is a list of T cell receptor beta chains from one sample in a study of blood T cell repertoires in COVID-19. Profiled with immunoSEQ multiplex PCR; TCRdb holds only in-frame clones, not every one. The sample carries just under 30,000 clones, about 88% recorded once. Sequencing was done on a sample of peripheral blood. The receptors were gathered from a human donor in a cohort sampled during active COVID-19. CDR3s include the opening cysteine and the closing phenylalanine or tryptophan. A D gene is named only where the DNA matches it firmly.

d_gene | j_gene | v_gene | CDR3nt | CDR3aa
TRBD2 | TRBJ2-5 | TRBV4-1 | TGCGCCAGCAGCCAAGCGGTGCCGGGACTAGCGGGGGGGCCAAGAGAGACCCAGTACTTC | CASSQAVPGLAGGPRETQYF
TRBD1 | TRBJ1-1 | TRBV28 | TGTGCCAGCAGTGACAGGGCGAACACTGAAGCTTTCTTT | CASSDRANTEAFF
NA | TRBJ1-1 | TRBV12-3/TRBV12-4 | TGTGCCAGCAGTTTGGACAATCTTAGGGGAGCTTTCTTT | CASSLDNLRGAFF
NA | TRBJ1-5 | TRBV27 | TGTGCCAGCAGTTCACAGAGAAGCAATCAGCCCCAGCATTTT | CASSSQRSNQPQHF
TRBD2 | TRBJ2-5 | TRBV11-2 | TGTGCCAGCAGCTTAGCTCCGACTAGCGGGGTAGTGGAGACCCAGTACTTC | CASSLAPTSGVVETQYF
NA | TRBJ2-2 | TRBV28 | TGTGCCAGCAGTCCCGCCGGGGAGCTGTTTTTT | CASSPAGELFF
NA | TRBJ1-2 | TRBV14 | TGTGCCAGCAGCCCTCGACCGAGGGAGTCTAACTATGGCTACACCTTC | CASSPRPRESNYGYTF
NA | TRBJ2-3 | TRBV5-4 | TGTGCCAGCAGCTTGGCGGGGGAAACGGATACGCAGTATTTT | CASSLAGETDTQYF
TRBD2 | TRBJ2-3 | TRBV18 | TGTGCCAGCTCACCGCAGGGACTAGCAGCGGATACGCAGTATTTT | CASSPQGLAADTQYF
NA | TRBJ2-4 | TRBV15 | TGTGCCACCAGCCGCAGGGGATCCAAAAACATTCAGTACTTC | CATSRRGSKNIQYF
TRBD2 | TRBJ2-7 | TRBV3-1/TRBV3-2 | TGTGCCAGCAGCCAAGAGGGGGGGGACGAGCAGTACTTC | CASSQEGGDEQYF
NA | TRBJ2-1 | TRBV19 | TGTGCCAGTAGTAACCGGGACTGGTACGTCGATGAGCAGTTCTTC | CASSNRDWYVDEQFF
TRBD1 | TRBJ2-1 | TRBV25-1 | TGTGCCAGCAGTGCGGGGACAGGGAATGAGCAGTTCTTC | CASSAGTGNEQFF
TRBD1 | TRBJ2-7 | TRBV18 | TGTGCCAGCTCACCCACCGGGACAGGGGCCTACGAGCAGTACTTC | CASSPTGTGAYEQYF
NA | TRBJ1-1 | TRBV19 | TGTGCCAGTAGTATCTACAGGGCGAACACTGAAGCTTTCTTT | CASSIYRANTEAFF
TRBD2 | TRBJ2-5 | TRBV9 | TGTGCCAGCAGCTCACCCCGGACTAGCGGGGGAACAGAGACCCAGTACTTC | CASSSPRTSGGTETQYF
NA | TRBJ1-4 | TRBV3-1/TRBV3-2 | TGTGCCAGCAGCCAAGAGGGGCCCCGAGGAGAAAAACTGTTTTTT | CASSQEGPRGEKLFF
NA | TRBJ2-1 | TRBV7-2 | TGTGCCAGCAGCTTAGACAAGGGGGTCGGTGAGCAGTTCTTC | CASSLDKGVGEQFF